This passage covers 24 T cell receptor beta chains from one sample sequenced in a study of T cells in localized non-small cell lung cancer. The protocol was immunoSEQ multiplex PCR, while the TCRdb copy is restricted to in-frame clones and leaves out a portion. The repertoire includes 1,200 or so clones, over 20% of them detected once, and 20% to 25% sits in the top ten. Sequenced here: normal lung tissue next to the tumor, sampled before any cancer treatment. These receptors all stem from a woman aged 40-70 years with stage II lung adenocarcinoma.

This clone has more than one count but fewer than ten. This sequence joins TRBV6-8 and TRBJ2-1, with D hard to call. Germline V gene lookup returns CDR1 MNHGY and CDR2 SAAAGT. The CDR3 is 14 amino acids. Between the trimmed V and J ends, which lost 4 bases and 8 bases, there was a span of 15 bases. The CDR3 reads CASSSPTENHEQFF. The CDR3 DNA reads as TGTGCCAGCAGTTCCCCGACCGAGAACCATGAGCAGTTCTTC.

The chain carries TRBV19 and TRBJ2-5, with 9 bases aligning to TRBD1. V dropped 3 bases and J dropped 4; count of bases not matched to a gene: 6. Germline CDR1 reads LNHDA; CDR2 reads SQIVND (reference sequence). The CDR3 consists of 15 residues. The CDR3 region has the DNA TGTGCCAGTAGTATGACAGGGGGTGGGAGAGAGACCCAGTACTTC. Its translation: CASSMTGGGRETQYF.

By share, this clone counts as large. This chain joins TRBV6-8 and TRBJ1-5; no clear D gene. Trimming pared 4 bases from V and 6 bases from J, leaving 13 bases between. The germline V gene encodes CDR1 MNHGY and CDR2 SAAAGT. CDR3 length: 14 amino acids. CDR3 in DNA: TGTGCCAGCAGTTTCCAGGAGGGAGGTCAGCCCCAGCATTTT. Its translation: CASSFQEGGQPQHF.

The sample holds a few counts of this clone. The rearrangement joins TRBV29-1 to TRBJ1-2; 7 bases agree with TRBD1. This CDR3 contains 14 residues. V was pared by 1 base and J by 4 bases, with 6 bases of the junction left unmatched. Germline-derived CDR1 and CDR2 are SQVTM and ANQGSEA. CDR3 sequence: CSVEGGTAIYGYTF. DNA for the CDR3: TGCAGCGTTGAAGGAGGGACAGCAATCTATGGCTACACCTTC.

The chain carries TRBV19 and TRBJ1-4; no firm D call. CDR3 length: 15 residues. Germline-derived CDR1 and CDR2 are LNHDA and SQIVND (reference sequence). Trimming took 6 bases from V and 0 from J, leaving 11 bases between them. CDR3 nucleotides: TGTGCCAGTAGGCCAGACTTTGCAACTAATGAAAAACTGTTTTTT. This codes for CASRPDFATNEKLFF.

V and J are TRBV5-1 and TRBJ1-2, with TRBD1 matching 7 bases. V shed 6 bases and J 8 bases; nucleotides not matched to a gene: 13. Germline-derived CDR1 and CDR2 are SGHRS and YFSETQ. The CDR3 consists of 14 residues. This chain's CDR3 is CASNTYSGGEGYTF. The CDR3 nucleotides read TGCGCCAGCAACACTTACTCAGGGGGAGAAGGCTACACCTTC. The entire variable domain, with the rest obtained from reference TRBV5-1 and TRBJ1-2, is as follows: KAGVTQTPRYLIKTRGQQVTLSCSPISGHRSVSWYQQTPGQGLQFLFEYFSETQRNKGNFPGRFSGRQFSNSRSEMNVSTLELGDSALYLCASNTYSGGEGYTFGSGTRLTVV.

The gene calls are TRBV5-1 and TRBJ2-7; weak D call: TRBD2 (7 bases). V lost 0 bases and J 2 bases, leaving 24 bases between the germline ends. This CDR3 is 19 amino acids long. In germline, CDR1 is SGHRS, CDR2 YFSETQ. The CDR3 spells CASSLDWGGNREGTYEQYF. CDR3 bases: TGCGCCAGCAGCTTGGATTGGGGGGGCAACAGAGAGGGGACCTACGAGCAGTACTTC.

This clone is deemed medium-sized (0.01 to 0.1%). The DNA of the CDR3 is TGTGCCAGCAGCTCCCCGGGGGGACTTACAATGAACACTGAAGCTTTCTTT. Its translation is CASSSPGGLTMNTEAFF. This chain connects TRBV11-3 to TRBJ1-1, with D possibly matching TRBD1 (5 bases). In germline, CDR1 is SGHNT, CDR2 YENEEA. The V end lost 4 bases, the J end lost 0 bases, and 18 bases lay between the germline ends. This CDR3 is built from 17 residues.

The chain employs TRBV19 and TRBJ2-5, with 10 bases aligning to TRBD1. V lost 6 bases to trimming and J lost 5 bases; unmatched junction nucleotides: 6. CDR1 is LNHDA, CDR2 SQIVND, per germline (reference sequence). CDR3 length: 14 residues. The CDR3 DNA sequence: TGTGCCAGTAGCCCGACAGGGGGCGTGGAGACCCAGTACTTC. The encoded protein is CASSPTGGVETQYF.

This chain links TRBV10-3 with TRBJ1-1, with no clear D. The germline V gene has CDR1 ENHRY and CDR2 SYGVKD. With 2 bases removed from V and 6 bases from J, the gap between germline ends came to 7 bases. The CDR3 has 12 residues. CDR3 coding DNA: TGTGCCATCAGTGAGATAAAATCTGAAGCTTTCTTT. Amino acid sequence: CAISEIKSEAFF.

This clone was detected a few times. The chain is built from TRBV11-3 and TRBJ2-1, with TRBD2 as a possible D gene (6 bases). The CDR3 is made up of 15 amino acids. The V and J ends lost 5 bases and 7 bases respectively, with 18 bases between them. Germline CDR1 and CDR2: SGHNT and YENEEA. Here the CDR3 reads CASSASVSLGNEQFF. Here the CDR3 DNA reads TGTGCCAGCAGCGCTAGCGTTTCCTTGGGGAATGAGCAGTTCTTC.

The chain couples TRBV11-3 to TRBJ2-5; 10 bases fit TRBD2. CDR1 is SGHNT and CDR2 is YENEEA in the germline V gene. The CDR3 is made up of 15 amino acids. Trimming removed 5 bases from V and 7 bases from J; junction bases left unmatched: 10. The CDR3: CASSQQAGGPGTQYF. The CDR3 nucleotides read TGTGCCAGCAGCCAGCAAGCGGGAGGGCCAGGGACCCAGTACTTC.

This clone has just a few counts. The chain has TRBV6-8 and TRBJ1-6, with TRBD1 matching over 8 bases. The germline V gene encodes CDR1 MNHGY and CDR2 SAAAGT. CDR3 length equals 13 residues. The ends lost 5 bases at V and 9 bases at J; junction bases unmatched: 3. The DNA of the CDR3 is TGTGCCAGCAGTAAGGACAGGGTTTCACCCCTCCACTTT. It specifies CASSKDRVSPLHF.

The chain is built from TRBV5-1 and TRBJ1-2; no definite D call. The CDR3 extends over 14 amino acids. V dropped 1 base and J dropped 2 bases, with 9 bases sitting between them. CDR1 and CDR2 from the germline V gene are SGHRS and YFSETQ. Here the CDR3 reads CASSLMGGNYGYTF. The CDR3 DNA is TGCGCCAGCAGCTTGATGGGTGGCAACTATGGCTACACCTTC.

This clone is termed large (0.1 to 1%). The chain joins TRBV28 to TRBJ2-7; TRBD1 matches at 9 bases. V was clipped by 7 bases and J by 3 bases; unmatched bases: 19. From germline, CDR1 is MDHEN and CDR2 SYDVKM. This CDR3 contains 18 residues. The CDR3 DNA reads as TGTGCCAGCACCCCCCCCGGATTACAGGGGGCAAGTTTCTACGAGCAGTACTTC. It encodes CASTPPGLQGASFYEQYF.

This clone is deemed large. The J gene is TRBJ1-2, the V gene TRBV6-8, with D possibly matching TRBD1 (5 bases). The CDR3 extends over 13 amino acids. The germline gives CDR1 MNHGY, CDR2 SAAAGT. The V end lost 2 bases, the J end lost 10 bases, and 14 bases lay between the germline ends. In DNA form, the CDR3 reads TGTGCCAGCAGTTACCTCAACACAGGCAACTACACCTTC. Protein sequence: CASSYLNTGNYTF.

The V call is TRBV5-1, the J call TRBJ1-3, with D maybe TRBD1 (6 bases). Germline values: CDR1 SGHRS, CDR2 YFSETQ. This CDR3 has 16 amino acids. The ends were cut back, 0 bases at V and 2 bases at J, with 12 bases in the middle. The CDR3 spells CASSLEWGATGNTIYF. The DNA for the CDR3 is TGCGCCAGCAGCTTGGAGTGGGGGGCGACTGGAAACACCATATATTTT.

This clone is labeled as large (0.1 to 1%). The chain has TRBV9 and TRBJ1-1; D is ambiguous. V lost 10 bases and J lost 5, with 18 bases in between. The CDR3 spans 13 residues. CDR1 SGDLS and CDR2 YYNGEE come from the germline V gene. CDR3 nucleotides: TGTGCCGGCTCTACAAACTGGGGAACTGAAGCTTTCTTT. Its protein product is CAGSTNWGTEAFF.

This clone is medium-sized by share. V is TRBV4-1 and J is TRBJ1-3; D uncertain. The length of the CDR3 is 17 residues. The V and J ends lost 1 base and 7 bases respectively, with 20 bases between them. Germline assignment: CDR1 MGHRA and CDR2 YSYEKL. CDR3 region: CASSQGGIWYPDNTIYF. CDR3 nucleotide sequence: TGCGCCAGCAGCCAAGGAGGTATTTGGTATCCGGACAACACCATATATTTT.

The CDR3 DNA sequence: TGTGCCAGTAGTATCTCCGTAGCAGAGTACAATGAGCAGTTCTTC. Amino acids: CASSISVAEYNEQFF. The gene calls are TRBV19 and TRBJ2-1; D remains ambiguous. The CDR3 runs 15 residues. Germline loops: CDR1 LNHDA, CDR2 SQIVND (reference sequence). Trimming left V 3 bases short and J 4 bases short, with 13 bases between.

In this sample, this clone turned up a few times. The chain uses TRBV11-3 and TRBJ2-2; TRBD1 or TRBD2 may be the D gene (6 bases each). The germline V and J ends were trimmed by 6 bases and 2 bases, with 16 bases remaining between them. CDR1 and CDR2 from the germline V gene are SGHNT and YENEEA. The length of the CDR3 is 16 residues. This CDR3 reads CASSRSEGGNTGELFF. The CDR3 DNA sequence: TGTGCCAGCAGTAGGTCTGAGGGGGGTAACACCGGGGAGCTGTTTTTT.

This clone was seen only a few times. This chain links TRBV6-8 with TRBJ1-1, with D perhaps TRBD1 (6 bases). The CDR3 totals 15 residues. The germline V and J ends were trimmed by 2 bases and 1 base, with 11 bases remaining between them. Germline V CDR1 and CDR2: MNHGY, SAAAGT. CDR3 residues: CASSYGGSQNTEAFF. CDR3 DNA sequence: TGTGCCAGCAGTTACGGGGGCAGCCAGAACACTGAAGCTTTCTTT.

The V call is TRBV29-1, the J call TRBJ2-7; unclear D gene. Deletions cut 5 bases from V and 2 bases from J, with 13 bases between. Germline CDR1 SQVTM, CDR2 ANQGSEA. The CDR3 consists of 13 residues. The DNA for the CDR3 is TGCAGCGTTCTTTCCTCCATGACCTACGAGCAGTACTTC. Its protein is CSVLSSMTYEQYF.

This chain connects TRBV9 to TRBJ1-1; no definite D call. Deletions cut 4 bases from V and 11 bases from J, with 15 bases between. Germline values: CDR1 SGDLS, CDR2 YYNGEE. CDR3 length equals 12 residues. The CDR3 DNA follows: TGTGCCAGCAGCCATAATCCCGTAGGGGCTTTCTTT. Translating it yields CASSHNPVGAFF.